One TCR beta chain is described in this entry. Antigen specificity is unknown. These data come from a study of T cell responses to AZD1222 COVID-19 vaccine. Study observations and caveats: Possibly, clonal diversity was underestimated; donors were largely white British and included more females.

The CDR3 is 12 residues long. V lost 1 base and J lost 6, with 4 bases in between. The germline gives CDR1 MNHEY, CDR2 SVGEGT. Pooling covered second doses at about 4 or about 12 weeks. Data came from immunoSEQ multiplex PCR; TCRdb stores just in-frame clones and leaves some out. This table has 150,000 to 250,000 clones, approximately 90% appearing once. This sequence originates from an adult who received the AZD1222 COVID-19 vaccine. The V and J genes are TRBV6-2 or TRBV6-3 and TRBJ2-1; D gene ambiguous. The starting material was peripheral blood, obtained 28 days after the second AZD1222 dose. Here the CDR3 reads CASSYLSNEQFF. The CDR3 nucleotides read TGTGCCAGCAGTTACTTGAGCAATGAGCAGTTCTTC.